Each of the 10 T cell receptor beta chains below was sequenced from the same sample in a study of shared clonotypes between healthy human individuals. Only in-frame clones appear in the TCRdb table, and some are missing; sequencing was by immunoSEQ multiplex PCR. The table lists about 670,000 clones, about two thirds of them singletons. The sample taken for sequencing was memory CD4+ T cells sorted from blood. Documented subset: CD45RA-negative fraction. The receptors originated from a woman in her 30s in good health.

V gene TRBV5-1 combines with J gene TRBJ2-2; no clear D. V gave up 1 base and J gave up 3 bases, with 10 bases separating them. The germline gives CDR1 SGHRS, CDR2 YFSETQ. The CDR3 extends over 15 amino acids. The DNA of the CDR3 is TGCGCCAGCAGCTTGAGGGCCACCGACACCGGGGAGCTGTTTTTT. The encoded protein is CASSLRATDTGELFF.

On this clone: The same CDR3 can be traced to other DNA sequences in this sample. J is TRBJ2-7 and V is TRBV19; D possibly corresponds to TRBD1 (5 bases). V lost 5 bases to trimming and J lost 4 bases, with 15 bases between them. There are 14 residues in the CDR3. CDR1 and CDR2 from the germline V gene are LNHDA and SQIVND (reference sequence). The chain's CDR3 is CASSATGDSYEQYF. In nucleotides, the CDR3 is TGTGCCAGTAGTGCCACGGGCGACAGTTACGAGCAGTACTTC.

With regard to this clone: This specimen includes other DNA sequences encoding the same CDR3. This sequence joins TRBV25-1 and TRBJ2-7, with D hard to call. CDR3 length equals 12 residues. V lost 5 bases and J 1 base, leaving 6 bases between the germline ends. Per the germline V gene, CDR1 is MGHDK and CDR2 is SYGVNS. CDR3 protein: CASSRNSYEQYF. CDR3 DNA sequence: TGTGCCAGCAGTCGCAATTCCTACGAGCAGTACTTC.

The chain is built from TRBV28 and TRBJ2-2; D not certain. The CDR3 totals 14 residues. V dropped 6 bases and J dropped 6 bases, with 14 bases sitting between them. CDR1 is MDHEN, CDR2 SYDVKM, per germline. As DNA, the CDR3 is TGTGCCAGCAGCCCACATCCGGACCCCGGGGAGCTGTTTTTT. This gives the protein CASSPHPDPGELFF.

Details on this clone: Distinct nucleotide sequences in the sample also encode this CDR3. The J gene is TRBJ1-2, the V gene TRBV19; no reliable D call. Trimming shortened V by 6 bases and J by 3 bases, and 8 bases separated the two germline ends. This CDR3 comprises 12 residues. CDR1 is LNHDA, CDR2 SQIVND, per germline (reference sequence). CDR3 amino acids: CASSQADYGYTF. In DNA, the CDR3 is TGTGCCAGTAGCCAGGCCGACTATGGCTACACCTTC.

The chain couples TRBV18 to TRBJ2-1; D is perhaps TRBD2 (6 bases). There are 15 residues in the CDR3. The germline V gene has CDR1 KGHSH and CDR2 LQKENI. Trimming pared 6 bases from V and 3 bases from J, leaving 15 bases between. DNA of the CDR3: TGTGCCAGCTCCCAAGCTAGCGTGCGCTACAATGAGCAGTTCTTC. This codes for CASSQASVRYNEQFF.

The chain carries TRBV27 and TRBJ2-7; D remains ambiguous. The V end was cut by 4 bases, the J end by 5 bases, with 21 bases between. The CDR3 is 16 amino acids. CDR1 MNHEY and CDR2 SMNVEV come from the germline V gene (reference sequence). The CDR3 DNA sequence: TGTGCCAGCAGTTGGTCCGGTAAGCTAGGTGTAAACGAGCAGTACTTC. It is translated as CASSWSGKLGVNEQYF.

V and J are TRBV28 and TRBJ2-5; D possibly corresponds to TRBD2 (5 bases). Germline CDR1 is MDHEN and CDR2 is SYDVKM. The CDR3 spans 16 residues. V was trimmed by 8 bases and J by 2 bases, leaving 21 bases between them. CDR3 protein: CASSRGSSRWQETQYF. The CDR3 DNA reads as TGTGCCAGCTCCCGTGGGAGCAGTAGGTGGCAAGAGACCCAGTACTTC.

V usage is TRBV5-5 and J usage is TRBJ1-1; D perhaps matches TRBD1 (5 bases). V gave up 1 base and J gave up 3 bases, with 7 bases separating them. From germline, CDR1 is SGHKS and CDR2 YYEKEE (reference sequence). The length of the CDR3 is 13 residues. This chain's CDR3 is CASSLKGDTEAFF. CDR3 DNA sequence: TGTGCCAGCAGCTTGAAAGGGGACACTGAAGCTTTCTTT.

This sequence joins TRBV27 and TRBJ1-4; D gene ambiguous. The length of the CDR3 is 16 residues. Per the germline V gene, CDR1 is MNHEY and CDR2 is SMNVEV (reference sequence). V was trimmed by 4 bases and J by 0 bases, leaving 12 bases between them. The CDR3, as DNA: TGTGCCAGCAGTTCGGACCTAGATGCAACTAATGAAAAACTGTTTTTT. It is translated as CASSSDLDATNEKLFF. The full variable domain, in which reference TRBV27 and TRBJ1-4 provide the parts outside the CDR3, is EAQVTQNPRYLITVTGKKLTVTCSQNMNHEYMSWYRQDPGLGLRQIYYSMNVEVTDKGDVPEGYKVSRKEKRNFPLILESPSPNQTSLYFCASSSDLDATNEKLFFGSGTQLSVL.